The sequence of this TCR beta chain was determined in a study of T cell responses to AZD1222 COVID-19 vaccine. The overall study: Combined were second doses at about 4 or about 12 weeks.

The protocol was immunoSEQ multiplex PCR, while the TCRdb copy is restricted to in-frame clones and leaves out a portion. The table shows tens of thousands of clones, with approximately 86% occurring only once. Study-wide points: The study identified only five to seven AZD1222 recipients as seropositive at baseline. In a largely white British group with more females than males, clonal diversity was possibly underestimated. There were repertoire samples only from the period after the peak T cell response.

This CDR3 contains 15 residues. Trimming removed 0 bases from V and 7 bases from J, with 13 bases in between. Germline loops: CDR1 LGHNA, CDR2 YNFKEQ. Remarks on this clone: The antigen remains undetermined.

The source is an adult in good health. The chain links TRBV4-2 to TRBJ2-1; D unclear. The sample in question was peripheral blood, obtained on day 0 of AZD1222 vaccination. The CDR3 is CASSQDLAALNEQFF. In DNA, the CDR3 is TGTGCCAGCAGCCAAGATCTGGCCGCGCTGAATGAGCAGTTCTTC.